This T cell receptor (beta chain) was profiled in a study of PD-L1 blockade in urothelial cancer. Study in general: When patients started atezolizumab around 2014, it was given at 1,200 mg intravenously every 3 weeks. A median blood sample held about 140,000 T cells and approximately 83,000 unique TCRs.

With regard to this clone: Antigen specificity is unknown.

Study results and limitations: At 3 weeks on treatment, tumor-associated clones expanded more with durable benefit.

V lost 4 bases to trimming and J lost 8 bases, with 16 bases between them. Germline CDR1 SGHRS, CDR2 YFSETQ. This CDR3 region has 14 residues. Produced via immunoSEQ multiplex PCR; TCRdb's table is partial and in-frame only. Among more than 50,000 clones listed, 65% to 90% were seen once. As to time point: pretreatment peripheral blood. This clonotype originated in a man between 65 and 85 years old with urothelial cancer. Sequencing was performed on PBMCs, taken around atezolizumab (anti-PD-L1) treatment. The chain has TRBV5-1 and TRBJ2-1; weak D call: TRBD1 (5 bases). The CDR3 reads CASSPERPRDEQFF. DNA for the CDR3: TGCGCCAGCAGCCCCGAAAGGCCCAGGGATGAGCAGTTCTTC.